This T cell receptor (beta chain) was profiled in a study of human T cells and chemical hapten exposure. The wider study: Throughout a study of roughly 5.5 months, patients underwent weekly scalp administration of diphenylcyclopropenone doses. Patients having alopecia areata, totalis or universalis were mostly female. Study-wide results and limits: Among TCRs, those above 1 in 1000 frequency were unaffected by DPC sensitization.

Note on this clonotype: The antigen is not known.

Documented time point: patch test 2, 6 weeks after DPC sensitization. Treatment denoted: therapeutic diphenylcyclopropenone sensitization with weekly scalp DPC. Each donor was an alopecia patient between 18 and 70 years of age who qualified for DPC. The CDR3 is 14 residues long. J lost 2 bases, V lost 1 base, and 4 bases had no gene match. Germline CDR1 reads DFQATT; CDR2 reads SNEGSKA (reference sequence). Using its own MiXCR run on the RACE reads, TCRdb lists one record per CDR3 protein. The table includes approximately 96,000 distinct CDR3 sequences, 9.3% detected once. The V gene is TRBV20-1, the J gene TRBJ1-1, with 7 bases matching TRBD1. The TCR comes from a woman aged 40 to 49 with alopecia areata. Some clones in this sample may be carry-over from other donors' samples. Material: whole blood, obtained in connection with sensitization to the hapten diphenylcyclopropenone (DPC). The CDR3 is CSARVGQANTEAFF. CDR3 nucleotide sequence: TGCAGTGCTAGAGTCGGACAGGCTAACACTGAAGCTTTCTTT.